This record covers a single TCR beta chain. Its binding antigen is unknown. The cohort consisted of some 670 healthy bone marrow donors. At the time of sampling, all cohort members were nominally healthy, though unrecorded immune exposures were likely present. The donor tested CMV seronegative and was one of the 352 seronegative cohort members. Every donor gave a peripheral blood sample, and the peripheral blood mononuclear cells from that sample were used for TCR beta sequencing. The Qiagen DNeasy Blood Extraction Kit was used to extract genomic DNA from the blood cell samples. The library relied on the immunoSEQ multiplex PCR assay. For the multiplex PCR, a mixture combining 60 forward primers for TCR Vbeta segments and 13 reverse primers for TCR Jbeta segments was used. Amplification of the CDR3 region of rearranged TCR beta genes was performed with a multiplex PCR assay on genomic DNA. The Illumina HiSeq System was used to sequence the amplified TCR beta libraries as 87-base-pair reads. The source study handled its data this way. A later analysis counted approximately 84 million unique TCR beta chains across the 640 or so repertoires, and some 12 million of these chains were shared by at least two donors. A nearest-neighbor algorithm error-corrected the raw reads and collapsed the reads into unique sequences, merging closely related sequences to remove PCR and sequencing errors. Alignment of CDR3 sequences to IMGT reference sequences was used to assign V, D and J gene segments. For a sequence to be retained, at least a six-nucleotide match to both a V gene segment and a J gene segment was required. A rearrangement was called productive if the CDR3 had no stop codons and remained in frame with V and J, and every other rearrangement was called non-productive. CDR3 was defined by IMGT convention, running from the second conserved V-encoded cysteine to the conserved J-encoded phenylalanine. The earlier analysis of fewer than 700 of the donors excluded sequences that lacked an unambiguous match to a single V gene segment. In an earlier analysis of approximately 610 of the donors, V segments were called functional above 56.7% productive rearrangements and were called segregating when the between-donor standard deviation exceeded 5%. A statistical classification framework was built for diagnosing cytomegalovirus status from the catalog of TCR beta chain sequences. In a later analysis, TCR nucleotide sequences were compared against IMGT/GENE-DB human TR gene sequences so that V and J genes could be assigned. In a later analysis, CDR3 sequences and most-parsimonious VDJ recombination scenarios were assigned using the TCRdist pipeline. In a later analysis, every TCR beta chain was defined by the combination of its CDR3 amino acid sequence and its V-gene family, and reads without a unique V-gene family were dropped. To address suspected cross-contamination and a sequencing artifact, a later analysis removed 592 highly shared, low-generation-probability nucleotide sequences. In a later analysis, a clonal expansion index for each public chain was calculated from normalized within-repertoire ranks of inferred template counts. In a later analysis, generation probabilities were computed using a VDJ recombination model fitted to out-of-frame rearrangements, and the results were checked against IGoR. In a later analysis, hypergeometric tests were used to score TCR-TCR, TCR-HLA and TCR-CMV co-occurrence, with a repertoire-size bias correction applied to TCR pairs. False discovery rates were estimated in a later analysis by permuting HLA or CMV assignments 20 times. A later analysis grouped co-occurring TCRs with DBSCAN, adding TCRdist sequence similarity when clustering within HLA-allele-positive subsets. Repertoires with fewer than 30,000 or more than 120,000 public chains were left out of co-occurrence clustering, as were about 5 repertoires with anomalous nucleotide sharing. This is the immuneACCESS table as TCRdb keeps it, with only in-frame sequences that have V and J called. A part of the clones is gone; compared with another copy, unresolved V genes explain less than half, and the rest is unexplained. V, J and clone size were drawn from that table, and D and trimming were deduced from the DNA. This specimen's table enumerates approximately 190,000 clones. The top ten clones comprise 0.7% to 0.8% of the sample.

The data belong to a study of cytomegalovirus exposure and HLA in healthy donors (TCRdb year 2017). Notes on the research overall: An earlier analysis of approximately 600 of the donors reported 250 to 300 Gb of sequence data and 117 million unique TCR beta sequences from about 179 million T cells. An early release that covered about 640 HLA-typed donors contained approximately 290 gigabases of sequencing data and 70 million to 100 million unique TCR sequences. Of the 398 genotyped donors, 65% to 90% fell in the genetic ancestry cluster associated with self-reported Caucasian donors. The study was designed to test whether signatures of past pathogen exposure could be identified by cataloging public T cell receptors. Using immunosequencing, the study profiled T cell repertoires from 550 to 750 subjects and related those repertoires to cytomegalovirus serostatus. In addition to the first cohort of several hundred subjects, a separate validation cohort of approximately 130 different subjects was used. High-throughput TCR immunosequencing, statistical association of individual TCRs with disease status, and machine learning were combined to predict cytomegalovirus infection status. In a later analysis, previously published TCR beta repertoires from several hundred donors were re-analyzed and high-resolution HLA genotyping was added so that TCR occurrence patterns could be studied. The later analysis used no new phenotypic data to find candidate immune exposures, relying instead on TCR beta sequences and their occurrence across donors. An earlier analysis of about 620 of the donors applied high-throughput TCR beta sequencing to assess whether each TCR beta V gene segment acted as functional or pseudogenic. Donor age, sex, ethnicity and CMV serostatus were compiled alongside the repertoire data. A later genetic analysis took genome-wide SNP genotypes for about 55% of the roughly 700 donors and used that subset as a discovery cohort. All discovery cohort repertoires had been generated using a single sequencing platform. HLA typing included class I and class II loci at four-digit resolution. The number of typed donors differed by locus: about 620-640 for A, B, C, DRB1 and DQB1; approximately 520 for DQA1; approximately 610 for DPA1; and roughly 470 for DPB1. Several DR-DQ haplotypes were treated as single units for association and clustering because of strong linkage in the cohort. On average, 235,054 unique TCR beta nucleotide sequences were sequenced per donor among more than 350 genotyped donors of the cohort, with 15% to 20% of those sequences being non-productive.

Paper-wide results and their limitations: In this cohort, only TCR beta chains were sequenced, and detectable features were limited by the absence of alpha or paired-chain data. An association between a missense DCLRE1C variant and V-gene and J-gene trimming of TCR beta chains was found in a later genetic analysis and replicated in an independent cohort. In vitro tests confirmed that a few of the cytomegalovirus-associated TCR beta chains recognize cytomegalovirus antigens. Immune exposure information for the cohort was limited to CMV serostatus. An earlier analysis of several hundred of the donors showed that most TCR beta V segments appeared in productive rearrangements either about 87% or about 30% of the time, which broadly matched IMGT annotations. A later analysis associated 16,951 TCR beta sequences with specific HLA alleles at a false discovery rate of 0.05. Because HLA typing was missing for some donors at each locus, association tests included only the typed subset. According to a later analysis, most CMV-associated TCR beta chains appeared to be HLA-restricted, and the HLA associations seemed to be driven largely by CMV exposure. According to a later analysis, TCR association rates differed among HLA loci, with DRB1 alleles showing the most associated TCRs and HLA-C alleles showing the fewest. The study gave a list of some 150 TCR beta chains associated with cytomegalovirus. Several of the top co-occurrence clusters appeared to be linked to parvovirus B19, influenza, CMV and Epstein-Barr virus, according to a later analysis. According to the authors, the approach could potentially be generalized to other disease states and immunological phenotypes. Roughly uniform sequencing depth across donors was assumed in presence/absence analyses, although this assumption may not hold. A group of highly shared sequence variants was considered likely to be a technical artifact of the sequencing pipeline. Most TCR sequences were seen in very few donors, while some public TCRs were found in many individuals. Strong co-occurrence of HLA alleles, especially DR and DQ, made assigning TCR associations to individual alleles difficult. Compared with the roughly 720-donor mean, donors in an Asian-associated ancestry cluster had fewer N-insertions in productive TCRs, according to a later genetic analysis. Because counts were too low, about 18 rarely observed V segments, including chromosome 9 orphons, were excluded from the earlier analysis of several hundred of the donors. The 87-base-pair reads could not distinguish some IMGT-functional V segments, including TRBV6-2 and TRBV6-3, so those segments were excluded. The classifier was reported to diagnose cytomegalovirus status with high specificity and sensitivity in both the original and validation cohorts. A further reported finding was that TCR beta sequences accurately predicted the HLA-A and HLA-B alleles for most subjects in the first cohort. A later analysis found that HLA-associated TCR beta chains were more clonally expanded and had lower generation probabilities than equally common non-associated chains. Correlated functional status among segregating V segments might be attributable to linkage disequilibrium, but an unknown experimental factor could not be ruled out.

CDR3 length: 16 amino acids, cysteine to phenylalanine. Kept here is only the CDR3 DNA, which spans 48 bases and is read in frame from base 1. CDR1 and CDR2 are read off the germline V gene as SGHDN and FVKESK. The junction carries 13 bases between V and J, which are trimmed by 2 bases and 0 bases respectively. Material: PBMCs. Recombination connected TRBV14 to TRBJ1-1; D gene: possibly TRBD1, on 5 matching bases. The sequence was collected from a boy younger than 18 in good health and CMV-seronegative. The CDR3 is CASSQLAGPMNTEAFF. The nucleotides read TGTGCCAGCAGCCAACTGGCAGGGCCAATGAACACTGAAGCTTTCTTT.